These 9 T cell receptor beta chains originate from one sample sequenced in a study of blood T cell repertoires in COVID-19. Assay used: immunoSEQ multiplex PCR; TCRdb lists only in-frame clones, some missing. The table includes about 120,000 clones, about four fifths detected once. The sample was peripheral blood. These receptors came from a human donor in a cohort sampled during active COVID-19.

In this sample, this clone turned up many times. V and J are TRBV5-4 and TRBJ1-4; 9 positions match TRBD1. J was trimmed by 5 bases and V by 4 bases; bases with no gene match: 6. Germline-derived CDR1 and CDR2 are SGHNT and YYREEE (reference sequence). This CDR3 spans 15 amino acids. The CDR3: CASSVNRGLNEKLFF. CDR3 coding DNA: TGTGCCAGCAGCGTTAACAGGGGGCTAAATGAAAAACTGTTTTTT.

The rearrangement joins TRBV7-8 to TRBJ2-7, with 7 bases fitting TRBD1. This CDR3 contains 14 residues. Trimming at V came to 5 bases and at J to 1 base, leaving 5 bases not matched to a gene. The germline gives CDR1 SGHVS, CDR2 FQNEAQ. CDR3 region: CASSRGTVSYEQYF. CDR3 in DNA: TGTGCCAGCAGCCGAGGGACAGTTTCCTACGAGCAGTACTTC.

The chain uses TRBV20-1 and TRBJ2-3; maybe TRBD2 (5 bases). Germline V gene sequence: CDR1 DFQATT, CDR2 SNEGSKA (reference sequence). V lost 5 bases to trimming and J lost 5 bases, with 8 bases between them. The CDR3 sequence is 11 residues long. DNA for the CDR3: TGCAGTGCTTCGGCGGGAGATACGCAGTATTTT. Translation gives CSASAGDTQYF.

The V gene is TRBV10-2, the J gene TRBJ1-5, with TRBD1 matching 10 bases. The CDR3 extends over 17 amino acids. Germline V gives CDR1 WSHSY, CDR2 SAAADI. V lost 4 bases to trimming and J lost 0 bases; unmatched junction nucleotides: 6. The CDR3 sequence is CASSGRDRGLSNQPQHF. In DNA form, the CDR3 reads TGCGCCAGCAGTGGCCGGGACAGGGGTCTTAGCAATCAGCCCCAGCATTTT.

The chain combines TRBV6-5 with TRBJ1-6; D remains ambiguous. The germline V gene encodes CDR1 MNHEY and CDR2 SVGAGI. CDR3 length: 14 residues. V was clipped by 0 bases and J by 9 bases, with 9 bases between them. The CDR3 is CASSYSGFGSPLHF. As DNA, the CDR3 is TGTGCCAGCAGTTACTCCGGGTTCGGTTCACCCCTCCACTTT.

The J gene is TRBJ2-5, the V gene TRBV19; unclear D gene. Per germline, CDR1 LNHDA and CDR2 SQIVND (reference sequence). CDR3 size: 13 residues. V lost 1 base, J lost 4 bases, and 7 bases lay in between. The CDR3 DNA follows: TGTGCCAGTAGTATAGGTACGCGAGAGACCCAGTACTTC. It yields the protein CASSIGTRETQYF.

Comment on this clone: Additional DNA sequences in this sample encode the identical CDR3. V usage is TRBV7-9 and J usage is TRBJ2-5, with a weak D call TRBD1 (6 bases). The CDR3 loop spans 14 amino acids. V was cut by 2 bases and J by 5 bases, with 12 bases left in between. Germline V CDR1 and CDR2: SEHNR, FQNEAQ (reference sequence). For the CDR3, the DNA is TGTGCCAGCAGCTTAATGGGGGCCCGGGAGACCCAGTACTTC. As protein: CASSLMGARETQYF.

The chain has TRBV19 and TRBJ2-5; perhaps TRBD1 as D (6 bases). The V end lost 6 bases, the J end lost 7 bases, and 15 bases lay between the germline ends. The germline gives CDR1 LNHDA, CDR2 SQIVND (reference sequence). The CDR3 length is 13 residues. DNA for the CDR3: TGTGCCAGTAGGGCCACAGGGCCCTCGACCCAGTACTTC. It is translated as CASRATGPSTQYF. Supplemented by reference TRBV19 and TRBJ2-5, the full variable domain reads DGGITQSPKYLFRKEGQNVTLSCEQNLNHDAMYWYRQDPGQGLRLIYYSQIVNDFQKGDIAEGYSVSREKKESFPLTVTSAQKNPTAFYLCASRATGPSTQYFGPGTRLLVL.

The chain employs TRBV6-1 and TRBJ1-4, with D perhaps TRBD1 (6 bases). CDR3 length: 15 residues. The V gene lost 2 bases and the J gene lost 7 bases, with 14 bases spanning the gap. Germline V gives CDR1 MNHNS, CDR2 SASEGT. The CDR3 is CASSELGGGSEKLFF. CDR3 bases: TGTGCCAGCAGTGAATTAGGGGGGGGAAGTGAAAAACTGTTTTTT.